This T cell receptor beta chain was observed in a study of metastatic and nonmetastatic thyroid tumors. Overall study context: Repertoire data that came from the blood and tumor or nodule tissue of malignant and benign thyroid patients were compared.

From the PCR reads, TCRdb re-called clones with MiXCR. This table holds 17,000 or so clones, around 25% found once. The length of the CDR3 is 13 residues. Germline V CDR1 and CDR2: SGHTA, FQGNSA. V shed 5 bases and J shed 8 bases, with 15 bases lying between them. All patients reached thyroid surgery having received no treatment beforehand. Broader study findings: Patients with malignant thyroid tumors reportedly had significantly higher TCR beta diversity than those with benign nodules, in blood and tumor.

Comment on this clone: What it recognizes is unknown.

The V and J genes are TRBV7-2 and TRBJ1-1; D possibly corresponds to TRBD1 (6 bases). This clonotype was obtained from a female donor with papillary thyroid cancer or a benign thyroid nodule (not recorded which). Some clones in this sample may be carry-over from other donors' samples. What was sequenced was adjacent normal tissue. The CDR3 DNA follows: TGTGCCAGCAGCCCTGGGACACCAATCGAAGCTTTCTTT. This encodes CASSPGTPIEAFF. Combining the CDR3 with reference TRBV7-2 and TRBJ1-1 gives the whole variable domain GAGVSQSPSNKVTEKGKDVELRCDPISGHTALYWYRQSLGQGLEFLIYFQGNSAPDKSGLPSDRFSAERTGGSVSTLTIQRTQQEDSAVYLCASSPGTPIEAFFGQGTRLTVV.